This TCR beta chain is from a study of blood T cell repertoires in COVID-19. Study background: Samples representing acute and convalescent COVID-19 were sourced from the United States, Italy and Spain.

Enrolled through a virtual design, the participants were between roughly 18 and 90 years of age and came from about two dozen US areas. Cohorts were assigned according to the clinical history that participants reported. In the study's own analysis: Nucleated cell number was recorded as an estimate derived from reference gene primer amplification. Clones were sequenced by immunoSEQ multiplex PCR, and TCRdb holds only the in-frame ones, with some missing. V and J calls and clone size are given by that table; D and trimming were obtained from the DNA. The sample shows about 220,000 clones, just under 85% of them seen only once. Germline lookup yields CDR1 SGHRS and CDR2 YFSETQ. Germline trimming cut 6 bases from V and 4 bases from J; bases unmatched to any gene: 9. The length of the CDR3 is 15 residues.

The source is a woman in her thirties or forties with acute COVID-19. The sample consisted of PBMCs or T cells enriched from blood (not recorded which). V usage is TRBV5-1 and J usage is TRBJ2-7; TRBD2 agrees at 11 bases. CDR3 residues: CASTDTSGSLYEQYF. The CDR3 DNA reads TGCGCCAGCACTGATACTAGCGGGAGTTTATACGAGCAGTACTTC. Together with reference TRBV5-1 and TRBJ2-7, the CDR3 gives the full variable domain: KAGVTQTPRYLIKTRGQQVTLSCSPISGHRSVSWYQQTPGQGLQFLFEYFSETQRNKGNFPGRFSGRQFSNSRSEMNVSTLELGDSALYLCASTDTSGSLYEQYFGPGTRLTVT.